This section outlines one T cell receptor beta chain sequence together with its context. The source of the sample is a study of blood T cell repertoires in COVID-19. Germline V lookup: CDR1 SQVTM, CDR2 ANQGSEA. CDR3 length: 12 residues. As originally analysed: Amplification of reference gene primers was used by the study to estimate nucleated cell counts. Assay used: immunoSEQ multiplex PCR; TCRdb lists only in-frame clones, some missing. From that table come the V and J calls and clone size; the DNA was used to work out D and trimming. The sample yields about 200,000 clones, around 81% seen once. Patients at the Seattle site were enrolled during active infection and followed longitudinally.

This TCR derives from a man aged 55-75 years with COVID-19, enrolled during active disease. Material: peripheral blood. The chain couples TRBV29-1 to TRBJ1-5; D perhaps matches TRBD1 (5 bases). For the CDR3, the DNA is TGCAGAGATACAGGTAGCAATCAGCCCCAGCATTTT. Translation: CRDTGSNQPQHF.